The 16 T cell receptor beta chains below all came from one sample that was sequenced in a study of cytomegalovirus exposure and HLA in healthy donors. Libraries were prepared by immunoSEQ multiplex PCR; TCRdb keeps only in-frame clonotypes and omits some of them. Among approximately 240,000 clones listed, around nine tenths were seen once. The sequencing sample was made of PBMCs. The receptors were sampled from a woman aged 18-35 years in good health and CMV-seronegative.

The rearrangement links TRBV5-4 to TRBJ2-7; weak D call: TRBD2 (6 bases). This CDR3 spans 16 amino acids. Trimming removed 4 bases from V and 3 bases from J, with 20 bases in between. Germline values: CDR1 SGHNT, CDR2 YYREEE (reference sequence). The CDR3 region is CASSHSTSPPGYEQYF. The CDR3, as DNA: TGTGCCAGCAGCCATAGTACTAGCCCTCCTGGCTACGAGCAGTACTTC.

The chain links TRBV9 to TRBJ2-1; TRBD1 might be the D (6 bases). CDR3 length: 14 residues. Trimming left V 6 bases short and J 9 bases short, with 19 bases between. Germline-derived CDR1 and CDR2 are SGDLS and YYNGEE. The CDR3 protein is CASTTGTSFSEQFF. CDR3 nucleotides: TGTGCCAGCACCACAGGGACCTCATTCAGTGAGCAGTTCTTC.

This chain joins TRBV25-1 and TRBJ2-5, with a possible D match to TRBD2 (6 bases). V lost 1 base, J lost 5 bases, and 11 bases lay in between. CDR3 length: 14 residues. The germline V gene encodes CDR1 MGHDK and CDR2 SYGVNS. The CDR3 coding sequence is TGTGCCAGCAGTGAATTCGGGGGTATGGAGACCCAGTACTTC. This sequence encodes CASSEFGGMETQYF.

The V gene is TRBV27, the J gene TRBJ1-1; 9 bases align to TRBD1. Germline assignment: CDR1 MNHEY and CDR2 SMNVEV (reference sequence). V lost 4 bases and J lost 5; bases outside the gene matches: 8. This CDR3 has 15 amino acids. The CDR3 nucleotides read TGTGCCAGCAGTTCCACGGACAGGGGATTTACTGAAGCTTTCTTT. Translating it yields CASSSTDRGFTEAFF.

This chain connects TRBV28 to TRBJ2-7; TRBD1 matches 9 bases. The trim removed 5 bases at V and 1 base at J, leaving 3 bases unmatched. Germline V gene data show CDR1 as MDHEN and CDR2 as SYDVKM. This CDR3 has 14 amino acids. This CDR3 is CASSHRGRSYEQYF. The CDR3 nucleotides read TGTGCCAGCAGTCACAGGGGGCGATCCTACGAGCAGTACTTC.

The V gene is TRBV25-1, the J gene TRBJ2-3; TRBD1 matches 7 bases. With V trimmed by 3 bases and J by 2 bases, 8 bases remained unmatched. Germline CDR1 is MGHDK and CDR2 is SYGVNS. The length of the CDR3 is 16 residues. CDR3 sequence: CASSDKGQGVTDTQYF. CDR3 coding DNA: TGTGCCAGCAGTGATAAGGGGCAGGGGGTCACAGATACGCAGTATTTT.

The rearrangement links TRBV28 to TRBJ1-2; D is perhaps TRBD1 (6 bases). There are 14 residues in the CDR3. CDR1 is MDHEN and CDR2 is SYDVKM in the germline V gene. Trimming took 5 bases from V and 2 from J, leaving 12 bases between them. CDR3 bases: TGTGCCAGCAGTCCCTGGACAGAAAACTATGGCTACACCTTC. Residues: CASSPWTENYGYTF.

V gene TRBV19 combines with J gene TRBJ2-7, with 7 bases aligning to TRBD1. This CDR3 region has 11 residues. Trimming cost V 10 bases and J 4 bases; bases outside gene matches: 4. Per the germline V gene, CDR1 is LNHDA and CDR2 is SQIVND (reference sequence). The CDR3 sequence is CATRTGYEQYF. The CDR3 coding sequence is TGTGCCACCCGGACAGGATACGAGCAGTACTTC.

The V gene is TRBV9, the J gene TRBJ2-5, with TRBD2 identical over 7 bases. Germline trimming cut 1 base from V and 2 bases from J; bases unmatched to any gene: 23. The CDR3 is 21 residues long. Germline CDR1 is SGDLS and CDR2 is YYNGEE. The CDR3 DNA follows: TGTGCCAGCAGCGTATCCCCATGGACTCCAGCGGGGCCGCATTTTCAAGAGACCCAGTACTTC. Residues: CASSVSPWTPAGPHFQETQYF.

This chain links TRBV19 with TRBJ1-1; 9 bases line up with TRBD1. The germline CDR1 and CDR2 sequences are LNHDA and SQIVND (reference sequence). Trimming cost V 7 bases and J 1 base; bases outside gene matches: 10. The CDR3 loop spans 16 amino acids. The CDR3 sequence: CASTPKAGQGNTEAFF. In DNA form, the CDR3 reads TGTGCCAGTACTCCAAAAGCGGGACAGGGGAACACTGAAGCTTTCTTT.

The chain carries TRBV30 and TRBJ1-3; D gene uncertain. The V and J ends lost 2 bases and 8 bases respectively, with 13 bases between them. The CDR3 has 13 residues. CDR1 and CDR2 (germline): GTSNPN, SVGIG (reference sequence). Written as DNA, the CDR3 is TGTGCCTGGAGTCCACGGTTACGGGACACCATATATTTT. Translation gives CAWSPRLRDTIYF.

V gene TRBV9 combines with J gene TRBJ2-1; 15 bases line up with TRBD2. This CDR3 has 16 residues. V trimming: 3 bases; J trimming: 9 bases; junction bases outside the gene matches: 7. CDR1 is SGDLS, CDR2 YYNGEE, per germline. DNA of the CDR3: TGTGCCAGCAGCGGGACTAGCGGGAGGGCCTACGCTGAGCAGTTCTTC. Translation: CASSGTSGRAYAEQFF. The full variable domain, in which reference TRBV9 and TRBJ2-1 provide the parts outside the CDR3, is DSGVTQTPKHLITATGQRVTLRCSPRSGDLSVYWYQQSLDQGLQFLIQYYNGEERAKGNILERFSAQQFPDLHSELNLSSLELGDSALYFCASSGTSGRAYAEQFFGPGTRLTVL.

V and J are TRBV4-1 and TRBJ2-4; 10 bases match TRBD2. Germline V gene data show CDR1 as MGHRA and CDR2 as YSYEKL. Germline trimming cut 4 bases from V and 0 bases from J; bases unmatched to any gene: 9. This CDR3 has 18 amino acids. CDR3 amino acids: CASSPVQREGLAKNIQYF. In nucleotides, the CDR3 is TGCGCCAGCAGCCCCGTGCAGCGGGAGGGCTTAGCCAAAAACATTCAGTACTTC.

This chain connects TRBV7-3 to TRBJ2-2; TRBD2 aligns across 9 bases. Germline V gene sequence: CDR1 SGHTA, CDR2 FQGTGA. V trimming: 2 bases; J trimming: 5 bases; junction bases outside the gene matches: 6. The CDR3 has 16 residues. The CDR3 is CASSLGLSGRTGELFF. DNA of the CDR3: TGTGCCAGCAGCTTAGGATTGAGCGGGAGGACCGGGGAGCTGTTTTTT.

In nucleotides, the CDR3 is TGTGCCAGCAGCTTAGAGCTACAGACCCATGAGCAGTTCTTC. This encodes CASSLELQTHEQFF. V usage is TRBV11-2 and J usage is TRBJ2-1; D is unresolved. CDR3 size: 14 residues. Trimming shortened V by 0 bases and J by 8 bases, and 11 bases separated the two germline ends. In germline, CDR1 is SGHAT, CDR2 FQNNGV.

The chain recombines TRBV5-1 with TRBJ2-3, with D possibly being TRBD2 (5 bases). In germline, CDR1 is SGHRS, CDR2 YFSETQ. The CDR3 has 15 residues. Trimming shortened V by 0 bases and J by 6 bases, and 14 bases separated the two germline ends. The CDR3 coding sequence is TGCGCCAGCAGCTTGGCGGGGTTGAACTTCGATACGCAGTATTTT. Translating it yields CASSLAGLNFDTQYF.